This is a list of T cell receptor beta chains from one sample in a study of T cells of healthy individuals. Via MiXCR, TCRdb re-called the 5' RACE reads, giving one row per CDR3 protein. The top ten clones hold 4% to 5% of a sample with about 63,000 distinct CDR3 sequences, under 20% of them seen once. These receptor sequences come from a human donor in good health. Both conserved end residues are part of each CDR3. The order of the fields is D gene, clone size, J gene, V gene, CDR3 protein, CDR3 DNA. D genes are given only for firm matches. The size entry is marked missing in some rows and otherwise reads once, few, many or a size class.

>NA|few|TRBJ2-5|TRBV28
CASSLFRNRQETQYF
TGTGCCAGCAGCCTCTTCCGAAACAGACAAGAGACCCAGTACTTC
>NA|few|TRBJ2-7|TRBV6-6
CASRGPVPYEQYF
TGTGCCAGCAGGGGTCCAGTGCCCTACGAGCAGTACTTC
>NA|many|TRBJ2-5|TRBV7-9
CASSGLDRQETQYF
TGTGCCAGCAGCGGACTCGACAGACAAGAGACCCAGTACTTC
>TRBD1|many|TRBJ1-5|TRBV20-1
CSAPGQASNQPQHF
TGCAGTGCTCCGGGACAGGCTAGCAATCAGCCCCAGCATTTT
>NA|NA|TRBJ1-5|TRBV18
CASSPSSGGEQPQHF
TGTGCCAGCTCACCGTCGTCGGGGGGAGAACAGCCCCAGCATTTT
>NA|NA|TRBJ1-5|TRBV5-1
CASSLNGPNQPQHF
TGCGCCAGCAGCTTGAACGGCCCCAATCAGCCCCAGCATTTT
>NA|once|TRBJ2-5|TRBV12-3/TRBV12-4
CASSSEGGTQYF
TGTGCCAGCAGTTCGGAGGGGGGGACCCAGTACTTC
>NA|many|TRBJ1-1|TRBV6-6
CASSYGGGNTEAFF
TGTGCCAGCAGTTACGGGGGCGGGAACACTGAAGCTTTCTTT
>TRBD1|few|TRBJ2-2|TRBV27
CASSFYRTGGANGELFF
TGTGCCAGCAGCTTCTACCGGACAGGGGGCGCGAACGGGGAGCTGTTTTTT
>TRBD1|many|TRBJ2-7|TRBV20-1
CSARPGQAYVQYF
TGCAGTGCCCGTCCGGGACAGGCCTATGTGCAGTACTTC
>TRBD2|NA|TRBJ2-1|TRBV20-1
CSAPRASGGVRPDEQFF
TGCAGTGCTCCGCGGGCTAGCGGGGGGGTACGGCCGGATGAGCAGTTCTTC
>TRBD2|many|TRBJ2-3|TRBV20-1
CSASMAATGGTQYF
TGCAGTGCATCAATGGCGGCAACGGGAGGGACGCAGTATTTT
>NA|NA|TRBJ1-6|TRBV28
CASSLLGGAGSPLHF
TGTGCCAGCAGTTTACTGGGGGGCGCCGGTTCACCCCTCCACTTT
>TRBD2|NA|TRBJ2-3|TRBV14
CASSQLGGGYDTQYF
TGTGCCAGCAGCCAACTCGGCGGGGGATATGATACGCAGTATTTT
>NA|many|TRBJ1-6|TRBV7-2
CASRVPGRINSPLHF
TGTGCCAGCCGGGTCCCGGGACGGATAAATTCACCCCTCCACTTT
>TRBD1|many|TRBJ2-7|TRBV28
CASSPTGWVLYEQYF
TGTGCCAGCAGCCCGACAGGGTGGGTGCTCTACGAGCAGTACTTC
>TRBD2|few|TRBJ2-1|TRBV9
CASSVSSGSQVEQFF
TGTGCCAGCAGCGTTTCTAGCGGGAGTCAGGTTGAGCAGTTCTTC
>NA|few|TRBJ2-7|TRBV5-1
CASSLDRDYEQYF
TGCGCCAGCAGCTTGGACAGAGACTACGAGCAGTACTTC
>TRBD1|NA|TRBJ1-1|TRBV2
CASSDFLRDSLNTEAFF
TGTGCCAGCAGTGATTTTTTGCGGGACAGCCTGAACACTGAAGCTTTCTTT
>NA|NA|TRBJ1-2|TRBV2
CASNRGYTF
TGTGCCAGCAACCGAGGCTACACCTTC
>NA|NA|TRBJ2-3|TRBV15
CATSIKADTQYF
TGTGCCACCAGCATAAAAGCGGATACGCAGTATTTT
>TRBD2|many|TRBJ2-7|TRBV19
CASSIGAGGLEQYF
TGTGCCAGTAGTATTGGAGCGGGAGGTCTCGAGCAGTACTTC
>NA|NA|TRBJ2-1|TRBV9
CASSPRMGSYNEQFF
TGTGCCAGCAGCCCCCGTATGGGCTCCTACAATGAGCAGTTCTTC
>NA|many|TRBJ2-7|TRBV20-1
CSARDADYEQYF
TGCAGTGCTAGAGATGCCGATTACGAGCAGTACTTC
>NA|NA|TRBJ1-2|TRBV28
CASTPTVWAAGYTF
TGTGCCAGCACCCCCACTGTATGGGCCGCTGGCTACACCTTC
>NA|few|TRBJ2-5|TRBV3-1
CASSQEGRGAMGTQYF
TGTGCCAGCAGCCAAGAAGGAAGGGGGGCCATGGGGACCCAGTACTTC
>NA|NA|TRBJ1-3|TRBV7-6
CASSLESLGASGNTIYF
TGTGCCAGCAGCTTAGAATCTTTGGGGGCTTCTGGAAACACCATATATTTT
>TRBD2|NA|TRBJ2-3|TRBV28
CASSKGLAGVAVDTQYF
TGTGCCAGCAGCAAGGGACTAGCGGGAGTAGCTGTAGATACGCAGTATTTT
>TRBD1|NA|TRBJ1-1|TRBV12-3/TRBV12-4
CASSFSDRGTEAFF
TGTGCCAGCAGTTTCTCGGACAGGGGCACTGAAGCTTTCTTT
>NA|few|TRBJ1-2|TRBV7-2
CASSSLYGYTF
TGTGCCAGCAGCTCACTCTATGGCTACACCTTC
>NA|few|TRBJ2-5|TRBV29-1
CSVWGQETQYF
TGCAGCGTTTGGGGCCAAGAGACCCAGTACTTC
>NA|few|TRBJ1-1|TRBV12-3/TRBV12-4
CASSVGRGNTEAFF
TGTGCCAGCAGCGTGGGACGGGGAAACACTGAAGCTTTCTTT
>NA|few|TRBJ1-2|TRBV6-5
CASSLEGNYGYTF
TGTGCCAGCAGTTTAGAAGGGAACTATGGCTACACCTTC
>TRBD1|many|TRBJ1-6|TRBV7-9
CASSLGTGASPLHF
TGTGCCAGCAGCCTTGGGACAGGGGCCTCACCCCTCCACTTT
>NA|few|TRBJ1-5|TRBV5-1
CASSLDGGNQPQHF
TGCGCCAGCAGCTTGGACGGAGGCAATCAGCCCCAGCATTTT
>TRBD2|many|TRBJ2-3|TRBV20-1
CSARTSERGDADTQYF
TGCAGTGCTAGAACATCGGAGCGGGGGGACGCAGATACGCAGTATTTT
>TRBD2|many|TRBJ2-1|TRBV3-1
CASSLGFSGTSTTYNEQFF
TGTGCCAGCAGCCTAGGTTTTTCCGGGACTAGCACGACATACAATGAGCAGTTCTTC
>TRBD1|many|TRBJ1-5|TRBV5-6
CASSRTGINNQPQHF
TGTGCCAGCAGCCGGACAGGGATAAACAATCAGCCCCAGCATTTT
>NA|NA|TRBJ2-3|TRBV6-5
CASSYGETSTDTQYF
TGTGCCAGCAGTTACGGAGAGACTAGCACAGATACGCAGTATTTT
>NA|many|TRBJ2-2|TRBV28
CASDSDSETGELFF
TGTGCCAGCGATTCGGACAGTGAGACCGGGGAGCTGTTTTTT
>NA|NA|TRBJ2-7|TRBV7-2
CASSLGWGAAGEQYF
TGTGCCAGCAGCTTAGGATGGGGCGCCGCGGGGGAGCAGTACTTC
>NA|NA|TRBJ2-7|TRBV3-1
CASSQGQPYEQYF
TGTGCCAGCAGCCAGGGCCAGCCCTACGAGCAGTACTTC
>NA|NA|TRBJ2-6|TRBV5-6
CASSPSWGANVLTF
TGCGCCAGCAGCCCATCCTGGGGGGCCAACGTCCTGACTTTC
>TRBD1|few|TRBJ1-2|TRBV2
CASSEIGTANGYTF
TGTGCCAGCAGTGAAATTGGGACAGCAAATGGCTACACCTTC
>NA|many|TRBJ1-4|TRBV11-2
CASSLSHSNEKLFF
TGTGCCAGCAGCTTATCCCACAGCAATGAAAAACTGTTTTTT
>TRBD1|many|TRBJ2-7|TRBV20-1
CSARDTGTGGYEQYF
TGCAGTGCTAGAGATACCGGGACAGGGGGCTACGAGCAGTACTTC